Listed below are T cell receptor beta chains from one sample, sequenced in a study of blood T cell repertoires in COVID-19. Sequencing used immunoSEQ multiplex PCR; TCRdb keeps in-frame clones, though not all of them. The profile shows approximately 230,000 clones, about 91% of them singletons. Sequences were obtained from peripheral blood. The receptors shown here come from a young woman with COVID-19, enrolled during active disease. Both conserved end residues are trimmed from each CDR3.

CDR3aa	v_gene	j_gene
ASSETGTSGEETQY	TRBV19	TRBJ2-5
ATSGTVSDTQY	TRBV24-1	TRBJ2-3
ASNDPGTPSNQPQH	TRBV19	TRBJ1-5
ASSPTASGTQY	TRBV6-2/TRBV6-3	TRBJ2-5
ASSQEGGSQPQH	TRBV4-3	TRBJ1-5
ASSLRLAELTDTQY	TRBV5-1	TRBJ2-3
ASSESSPGEFDEKLF	TRBV25-1	TRBJ1-4
ASSGRDLYGYT	TRBV6-2/TRBV6-3	TRBJ1-2
ASSYLLPGLAGVKQF	TRBV6-2/TRBV6-3	TRBJ2-1
ASSYYSGGSRWAYYGYT	TRBV7-9	TRBJ1-2
ASRAAGLNTGELF	TRBV19	TRBJ2-2
ASSETDDNYGYT	TRBV2	TRBJ1-2
ASSMDRGYTIY	TRBV7-2	TRBJ1-3
ASSEGLAATYEQY	TRBV5-4	TRBJ2-7
ATSRDLTGGGEKLF	TRBV15	TRBJ1-4
ASSLPTQGIRSYNEQF	TRBV7-8	TRBJ2-1
ASSYGQGPSNQPQH	TRBV6-6	TRBJ1-5
ASSNFGTSGDPYNEQF	TRBV7-9	TRBJ2-1
AISESFPNTGELF	TRBV10-3	TRBJ2-2
ASSDGLAGVGKADTQY	TRBV6-2/TRBV6-3	TRBJ2-3